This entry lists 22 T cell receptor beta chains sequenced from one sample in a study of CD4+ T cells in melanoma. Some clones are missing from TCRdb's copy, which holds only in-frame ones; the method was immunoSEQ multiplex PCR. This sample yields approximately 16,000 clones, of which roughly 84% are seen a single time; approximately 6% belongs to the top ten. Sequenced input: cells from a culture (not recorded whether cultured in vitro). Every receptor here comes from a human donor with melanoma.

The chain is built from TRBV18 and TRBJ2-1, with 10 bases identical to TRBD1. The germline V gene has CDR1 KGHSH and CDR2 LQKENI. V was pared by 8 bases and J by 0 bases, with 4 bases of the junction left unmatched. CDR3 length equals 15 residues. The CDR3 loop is CASRGQGSSYNEQFF. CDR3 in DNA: TGTGCCAGCCGGGGACAGGGGAGCTCCTACAATGAGCAGTTCTTC.

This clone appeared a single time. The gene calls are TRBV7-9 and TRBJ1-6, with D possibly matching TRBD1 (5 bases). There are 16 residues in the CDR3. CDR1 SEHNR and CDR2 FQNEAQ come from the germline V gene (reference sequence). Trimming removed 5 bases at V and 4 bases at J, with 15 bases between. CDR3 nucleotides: TGTGCCAGCAGCGCTACCGGGACTAAATATAATTCACCCCTCCACTTT. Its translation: CASSATGTKYNSPLHF.

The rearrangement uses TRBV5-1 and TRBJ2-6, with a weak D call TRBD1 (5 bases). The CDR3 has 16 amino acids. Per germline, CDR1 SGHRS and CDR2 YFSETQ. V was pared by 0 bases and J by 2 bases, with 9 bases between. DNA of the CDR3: TGCGCCAGCAGCTTGGCCGGCAGGGCTGGGGCCAACGTCCTGACTTTC. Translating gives CASSLAGRAGANVLTF.

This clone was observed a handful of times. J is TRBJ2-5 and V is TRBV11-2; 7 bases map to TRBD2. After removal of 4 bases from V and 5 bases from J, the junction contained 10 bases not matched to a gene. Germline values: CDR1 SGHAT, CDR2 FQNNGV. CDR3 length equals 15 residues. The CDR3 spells CASSSRTSLWETQYF. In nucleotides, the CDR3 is TGTGCCAGCAGCTCCCGGACTAGTCTGTGGGAGACCCAGTACTTC. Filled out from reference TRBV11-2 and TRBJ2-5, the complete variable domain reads EAGVAQSPRYKIIEKRQSVAFWCNPISGHATLYWYQQILGQGPKLLIQFQNNGVVDDSQLPKDRFSAERLKGVDSTLKIQPAKLEDSAVYLCASSSRTSLWETQYFGPGTRLLVL.

The chain's CDR3 is CASSVEGLVRGQNEQFF. CDR3 DNA: TGTGCCAGCAGCGTAGAGGGACTAGTAAGGGGACAGAATGAGCAGTTCTTC. The J gene is TRBJ2-1, the V gene TRBV9, with D possibly being TRBD2 (8 bases). The CDR3 length is 17 residues. CDR1 SGDLS and CDR2 YYNGEE come from the germline V gene. Between the trimmed V and J ends, which lost 0 bases and 7 bases, there was a span of 20 bases. The variable domain in full, completed from reference TRBV9 and TRBJ2-1, reads DSGVTQTPKHLITATGQRVTLRCSPRSGDLSVYWYQQSLDQGLQFLIQYYNGEERAKGNILERFSAQQFPDLHSELNLSSLELGDSALYFCASSVEGLVRGQNEQFFGPGTRLTVL.

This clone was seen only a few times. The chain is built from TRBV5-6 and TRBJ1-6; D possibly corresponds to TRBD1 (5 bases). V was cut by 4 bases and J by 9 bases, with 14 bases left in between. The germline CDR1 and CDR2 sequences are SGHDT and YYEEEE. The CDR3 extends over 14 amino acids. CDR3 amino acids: CASSAGGGASPLHF. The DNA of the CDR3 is TGTGCCAGCAGCGCGGGGGGGGGTGCTTCACCCCTCCACTTT.

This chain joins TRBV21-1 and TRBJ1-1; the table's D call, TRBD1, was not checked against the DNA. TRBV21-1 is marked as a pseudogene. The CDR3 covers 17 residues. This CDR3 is CASSNITTFGQGGKAFF. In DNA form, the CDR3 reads TGTGCCAGCAGCAATATTACTACATTCGGACAGGGGGGGAAAGCTTTCTTT.

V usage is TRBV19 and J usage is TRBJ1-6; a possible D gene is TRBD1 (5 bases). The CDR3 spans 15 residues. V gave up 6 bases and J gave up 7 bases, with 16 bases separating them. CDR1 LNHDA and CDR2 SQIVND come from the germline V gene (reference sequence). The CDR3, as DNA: TGTGCCAGTAGGGAGGACCAGGGAAGGAATTCACCCCTCCACTTT. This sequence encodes CASREDQGRNSPLHF.

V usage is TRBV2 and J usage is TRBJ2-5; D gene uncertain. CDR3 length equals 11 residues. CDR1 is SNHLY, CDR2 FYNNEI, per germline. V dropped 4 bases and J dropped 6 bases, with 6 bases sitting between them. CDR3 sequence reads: CASSGTKTQYF. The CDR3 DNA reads TGTGCCAGCAGTGGCACGAAGACCCAGTACTTC.

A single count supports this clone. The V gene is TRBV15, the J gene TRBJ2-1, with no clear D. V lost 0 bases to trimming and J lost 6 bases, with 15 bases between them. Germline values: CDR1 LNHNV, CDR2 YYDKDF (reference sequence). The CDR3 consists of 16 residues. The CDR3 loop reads CATSRDSPLKGNEQFF. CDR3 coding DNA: TGTGCCACCAGCAGAGATAGCCCCCTAAAGGGCAATGAGCAGTTCTTC.

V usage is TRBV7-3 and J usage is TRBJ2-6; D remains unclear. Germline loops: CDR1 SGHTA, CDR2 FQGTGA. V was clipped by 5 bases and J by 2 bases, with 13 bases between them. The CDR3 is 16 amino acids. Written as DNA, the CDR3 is TGTGCCAGCAGCCCCTCAAAGGTGGCTGGGGCCAACGTCCTGACTTTC. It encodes CASSPSKVAGANVLTF.

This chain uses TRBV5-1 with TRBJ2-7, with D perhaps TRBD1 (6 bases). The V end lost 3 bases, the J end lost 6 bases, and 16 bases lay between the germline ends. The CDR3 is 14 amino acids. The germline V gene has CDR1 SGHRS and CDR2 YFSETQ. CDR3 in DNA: TGCGCCAGCAGCTATGGACAGTCCGCCTCCGAGCAGTACTTC. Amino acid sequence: CASSYGQSASEQYF.

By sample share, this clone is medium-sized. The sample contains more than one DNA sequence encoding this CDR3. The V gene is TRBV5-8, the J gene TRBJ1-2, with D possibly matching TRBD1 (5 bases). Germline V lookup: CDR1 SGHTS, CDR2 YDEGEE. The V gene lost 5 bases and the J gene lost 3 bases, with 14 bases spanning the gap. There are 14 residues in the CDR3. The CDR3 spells CASSLTGTDYGYTF. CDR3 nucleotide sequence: TGTGCCAGCAGTTTGACCGGGACGGACTATGGCTACACCTTC.

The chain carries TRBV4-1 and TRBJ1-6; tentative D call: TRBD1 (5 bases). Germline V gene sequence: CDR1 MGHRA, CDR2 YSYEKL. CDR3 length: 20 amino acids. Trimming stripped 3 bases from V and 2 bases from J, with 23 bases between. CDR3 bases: TGCGCCAGCAGCCATAGTGTCAGGGCCTCGAGGGGCACCTATAATTCACCCCTCCACTTT. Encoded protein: CASSHSVRASRGTYNSPLHF.

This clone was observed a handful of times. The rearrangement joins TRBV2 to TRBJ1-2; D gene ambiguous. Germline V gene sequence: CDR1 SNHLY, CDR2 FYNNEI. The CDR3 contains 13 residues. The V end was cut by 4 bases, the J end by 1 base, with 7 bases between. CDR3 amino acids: CASSVGNNYGYTF. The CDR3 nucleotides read TGTGCCAGCAGTGTGGGGAATAACTATGGCTACACCTTC.

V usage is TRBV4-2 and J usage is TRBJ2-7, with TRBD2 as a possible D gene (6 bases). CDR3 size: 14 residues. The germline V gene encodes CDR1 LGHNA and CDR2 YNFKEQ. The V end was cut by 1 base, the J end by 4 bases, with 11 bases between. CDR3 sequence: CASSQAWEAYEQYF. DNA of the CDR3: TGTGCCAGCAGCCAAGCCTGGGAGGCTTACGAGCAGTACTTC.

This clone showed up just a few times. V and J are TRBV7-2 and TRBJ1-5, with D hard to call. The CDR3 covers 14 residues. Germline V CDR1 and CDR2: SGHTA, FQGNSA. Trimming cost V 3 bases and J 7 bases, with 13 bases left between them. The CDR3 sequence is CASSFSPNGQPQHF. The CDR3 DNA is TGTGCCAGCAGCTTCAGCCCCAACGGGCAGCCCCAGCATTTT. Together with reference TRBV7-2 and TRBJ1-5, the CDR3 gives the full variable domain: GAGVSQSPSNKVTEKGKDVELRCDPISGHTALYWYRQSLGQGLEFLIYFQGNSAPDKSGLPSDRFSAERTGGSVSTLTIQRTQQEDSAVYLCASSFSPNGQPQHFGDGTRLSIL.

The CDR3 DNA reads as TGTGCCAGCAGCTTAGACCAGAAAGGCCTCCACTTT. Translation gives CASSLDQKGLHF. The V gene is TRBV7-8, the J gene TRBJ1-6; no clear D gene. V shed 1 base and J shed 15 bases, with 10 bases lying between them. Germline V gene data show CDR1 as SGHVS and CDR2 as FQNEAQ. This CDR3 is built from 12 residues.

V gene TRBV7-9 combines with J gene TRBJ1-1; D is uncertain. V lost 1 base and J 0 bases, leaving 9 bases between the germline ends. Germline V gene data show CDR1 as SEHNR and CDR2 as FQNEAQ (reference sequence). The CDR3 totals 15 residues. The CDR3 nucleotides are TGTGCCAGCAGCTTAGTCTCCGCTTTGAACACTGAAGCTTTCTTT. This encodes CASSLVSALNTEAFF.

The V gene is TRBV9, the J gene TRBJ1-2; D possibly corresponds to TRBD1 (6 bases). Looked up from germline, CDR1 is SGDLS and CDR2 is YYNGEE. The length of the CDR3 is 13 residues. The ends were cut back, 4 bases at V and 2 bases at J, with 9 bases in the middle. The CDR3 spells CASSIDRNYGYTF. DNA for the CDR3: TGTGCCAGCAGCATAGACAGGAACTATGGCTACACCTTC.

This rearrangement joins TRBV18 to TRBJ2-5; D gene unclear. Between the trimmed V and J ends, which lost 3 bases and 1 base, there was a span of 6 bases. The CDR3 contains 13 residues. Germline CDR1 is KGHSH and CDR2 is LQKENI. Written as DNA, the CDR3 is TGTGCCAGCTCACCTACCAGCCAAGAGACCCAGTACTTC. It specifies CASSPTSQETQYF.

The CDR3 DNA reads TGCGCCAGCAGCCGACCCAATGAAAAACTGTTTTTT. This gives the protein CASSRPNEKLFF. The chain combines TRBV4-1 with TRBJ1-4; D remains unclear. V was cut by 4 bases and J by 5 bases, with 5 bases left in between. The CDR3 loop spans 12 amino acids. The germline gives CDR1 MGHRA, CDR2 YSYEKL.